This T cell receptor (beta chain) was retrieved from a study of identical twins. Donors uniformly comprised healthy Caucasians. Note on this clonotype: Its antigen is as yet unknown.

The CDR3 consists of 15 residues. CDR1 is MNHEY and CDR2 is SVGAGI in the germline V gene. V lost 0 bases and J lost 1, with 9 bases in between. Notes on the study in general: A partial confounding effect on zero-insertion analyses could come from invariant MAIT and iNKT cells.

Using its own MiXCR run on the 5' RACE reads, TCRdb lists one record per CDR3 protein. The sample has just under 550,000 distinct CDR3 sequences; 15% are singletons. The data were also submitted as part of a second study, on yellow fever vaccine responses in identical twins. That study adds: Vaccine-induced T cell responses in twins were reportedly observed to appear partly convergent, partly personalized.

The clonotype was recovered from a woman under 30 in good health. The chain has TRBV6-5 and TRBJ1-1; no definite D call. Sequencing was performed on CD4+ T cells sorted from blood. The CDR3 region is CASSYSNAANTEAFF. The CDR3 region has the DNA TGTGCCAGCAGTTACTCGAATGCAGCGAACACTGAAGCTTTCTTT.